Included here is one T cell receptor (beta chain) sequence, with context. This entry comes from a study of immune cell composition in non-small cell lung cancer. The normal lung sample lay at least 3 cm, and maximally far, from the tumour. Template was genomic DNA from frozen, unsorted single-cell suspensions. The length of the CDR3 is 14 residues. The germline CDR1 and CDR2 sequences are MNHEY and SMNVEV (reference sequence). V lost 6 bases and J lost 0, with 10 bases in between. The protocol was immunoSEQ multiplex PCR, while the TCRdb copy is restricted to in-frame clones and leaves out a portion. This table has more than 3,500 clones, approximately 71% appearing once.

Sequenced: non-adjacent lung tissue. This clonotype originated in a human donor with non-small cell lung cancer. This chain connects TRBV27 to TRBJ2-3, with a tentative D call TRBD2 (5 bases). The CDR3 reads CASRLGSSTDTQYF. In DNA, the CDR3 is TGTGCCAGCAGACTAGGGAGTAGCACAGATACGCAGTATTTT.